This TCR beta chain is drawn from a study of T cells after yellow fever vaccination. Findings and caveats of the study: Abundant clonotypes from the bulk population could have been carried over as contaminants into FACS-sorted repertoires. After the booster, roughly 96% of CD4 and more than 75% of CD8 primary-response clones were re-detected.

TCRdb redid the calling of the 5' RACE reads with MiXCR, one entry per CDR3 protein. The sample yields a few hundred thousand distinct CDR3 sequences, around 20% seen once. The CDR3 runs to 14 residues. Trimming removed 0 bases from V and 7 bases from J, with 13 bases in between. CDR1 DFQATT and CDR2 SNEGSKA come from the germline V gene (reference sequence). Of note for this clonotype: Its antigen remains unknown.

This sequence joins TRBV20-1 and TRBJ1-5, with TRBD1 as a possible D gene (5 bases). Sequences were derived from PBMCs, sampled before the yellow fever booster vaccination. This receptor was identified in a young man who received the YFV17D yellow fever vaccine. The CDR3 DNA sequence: TGCAGTGCTAGAGATCGGAGGGGTGGGCAGCCCCAGCATTTT. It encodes CSARDRRGGQPQHF.